This TCR beta chain emerged from a study of blood T cell repertoires in COVID-19. The overall study: Sites across the United States, Italy and Spain contributed samples from acute and convalescent COVID-19.

V was pared by 5 bases and J by 9 bases, with 11 bases of the junction left unmatched. The V gene's germline CDR1 is SGHTA and CDR2 FQGNSA. The CDR3 length is 15 residues. The sample holds one count of this clone. Authors' methods: Researchers report that nucleated cell counts were estimated from reference gene primer amplification. Sequencing used immunoSEQ multiplex PCR; TCRdb keeps in-frame clones, though not all of them. V and J calls plus clone size are reproduced from that table; the DNA served to infer D and trimming. Counted here are 45,000 to 60,000 clones, 86% occurring once; the ten biggest clones make up 1% to 1.5%.

J is TRBJ2-1 and V is TRBV7-2, with 9 bases matching TRBD2. Sequenced input: peripheral blood. This receptor was identified in a man aged 55 to 70 with acute or convalescent COVID-19. CDR3 nucleotide sequence: TGTGCCAGCAGCCCCGCCGGACTAGCGTTAGGTGAGCAGTTCTTC. Translating gives CASSPAGLALGEQFF.